A selection of T cell receptor beta chains follows, all from one sample in a study of shared clonotypes between healthy human individuals. Repertoires were generated with immunoSEQ multiplex PCR, while TCRdb's copy carries only in-frame clones and drops some. The sample yields 2 million to 2.5 million clones, about nine tenths seen once. Sequenced sample: naive CD4+ T cells from PBMCs. These receptors were taken from a man in his late teens or twenties in good health. Some clones in this sample may be carry-over from other donors' samples. CDR3s include the opening cysteine and the closing phenylalanine or tryptophan.

len | v_gene | CDR3aa
13 | TRBV30 | CAWSPASGNTIYF
14 | TRBV27 | CASSFSPANTEAFF
15 | TRBV5-1 | CASSPGGMGGQPQHF
13 | TRBV7-9 | CASRPQGTYEQYF
16 | TRBV30 | CAWSVGPGAGIWEQYF
14 | TRBV7-9 | CASSMVAAAGEAFF
15 | TRBV18 | CASSPPEGRGEKLFF
16 | TRBV27 | CASSSQTSGYTDTQYF
18 | TRBV9 | CASSVDGGQGLGNSPLHF
17 | TRBV7-9 | CASSLGQGAPGANVLTF
15 | TRBV5-1 | CASSLDGQRNTEAFF
14 | TRBV12-5 | CASGLAPFGAPEYF
14 | TRBV7-2 | CASSSRGGPYEQYF
17 | TRBV18 | CASSPGSTVSGANVLTF
16 | TRBV2 | CASSVKRTSGPYEQYF
18 | TRBV28 | CASSLPLVRQGSGNTIYF
13 | TRBV5-1 | CASSLDGGQPQHF
13 | TRBV11-2 | CASSLRDYNEQFF
13 | TRBV5-8 | CASSRDRGETQYF
15 | TRBV18 | CASSLSGVSYNEQFF
14 | TRBV4-1 | CASSPGKAAGELFF
15 | TRBV19 | CASSRRDRFNEKLFF
14 | TRBV11-2 | CASSLDGSNQPQHF
16 | TRBV28 | CASSRQGVGVENIQYF
14 | TRBV5-6 | CASSLGHTTYEQYF
13 | TRBV11-1 | CASRKDGTGELFF
11 | TRBV27 | CASRGFGEQYF
13 | TRBV6-5 | CASKAGGSTEAFF
14 | TRBV6-4 | CASSVSTTNEKLFF
14 | TRBV7-2 | CASTSTGALGAQYF
15 | TRBV27 | CASSLGTGWAGELFF
14 | TRBV5-1 | CASSLGQVTGEQYF
12 | TRBV28 | CASSSPGNTIYF
12 | TRBV7-2 | CASSIQGNEQFF
15 | TRBV29-1 | CSATGTSGRLYEQYF
14 | TRBV7-9 | CASSRGRGRTEAFF
19 | TRBV4-1 | CASSQDQARRGTHQETQYF
15 | TRBV11-3 | CASSPWGGPQETQYF
13 | TRBV6-1 | CASSEVSLGTQYF
14 | TRBV5-1 | CASSMTVSNEKLFF
14 | TRBV28 | CASSLEEGAVGAFF
14 | TRBV4-3 | CASSQETGTGSYTF
15 | TRBV19 | CATQWDRGLNTEAFF
16 | TRBV5-4 | CASSLGGQGATDTQYF
15 | TRBV6-6 | CASQSPGTGSYEQYF
17 | TRBV27 | CASSRSRDYREGAEQYF
17 | TRBV28 | CASSYPLTGGVGDTQYF
14 | TRBV30 | CAWVTRGRPYEQYF
17 | TRBV19 | CASSIIGERGEYNEQFF